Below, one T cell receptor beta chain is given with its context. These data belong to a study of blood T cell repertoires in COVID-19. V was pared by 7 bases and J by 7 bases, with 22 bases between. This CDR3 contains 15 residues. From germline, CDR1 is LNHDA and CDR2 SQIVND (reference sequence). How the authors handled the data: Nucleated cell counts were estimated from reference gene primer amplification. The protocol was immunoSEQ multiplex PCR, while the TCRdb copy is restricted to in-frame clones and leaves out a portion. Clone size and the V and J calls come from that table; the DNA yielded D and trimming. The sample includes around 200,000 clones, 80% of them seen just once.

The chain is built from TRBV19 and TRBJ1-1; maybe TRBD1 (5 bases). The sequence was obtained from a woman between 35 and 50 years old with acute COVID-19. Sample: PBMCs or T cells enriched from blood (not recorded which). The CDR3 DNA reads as TGTGCCAGTAAGGCCCGGGGGACTGCCACCGATGAAGCTTTCTTT. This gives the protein CASKARGTATDEAFF.